One sample yielded the 7 T cell receptor beta chains listed below, sequenced in a study of control samples from healthy donors and cancer patients. The table came from immunoSEQ multiplex PCR; TCRdb's copy has only in-frame clones and leaves some out. The repertoire holds 65,000 to 100,000 clones, with about nine tenths as singletons. Sequences were obtained from blood. These receptor sequences come from a man in his fifties or sixties in good health.

The chain carries TRBV6-5 and TRBJ2-7, with no clear D. Deletions cut 8 bases from V and 4 bases from J, with 12 bases between. Germline V gene lookup returns CDR1 MNHEY and CDR2 SVGAGI. There are 12 residues in the CDR3. CDR3 residues: CASGYTNYEQYF. The CDR3 DNA follows: TGTGCCAGCGGATACACCAATTACGAGCAGTACTTC.

The CDR3 sequence is CASSWSAGGTNNEQFF. The CDR3 DNA follows: TGCGCCAGCAGCTGGAGTGCGGGGGGAACGAACAATGAGCAGTTCTTC. The chain is built from TRBV5-1 and TRBJ2-1, with TRBD2 matching over 8 bases. Germline loops: CDR1 SGHRS, CDR2 YFSETQ. V trimming: 3 bases; J trimming: 5 bases; junction bases outside the gene matches: 10. The CDR3 has 16 residues.

The chain combines TRBV11-1 with TRBJ2-7; 8 bases align to TRBD1. Looked up from germline, CDR1 is SGHAT and CDR2 is FQDESV (reference sequence). The CDR3 is 14 amino acids. V gave up 3 bases and J gave up 3 bases; unmatched junction bases: 4. The CDR3 sequence: CASSFPGQGYEQYF. The CDR3 coding sequence is TGTGCCAGCAGCTTCCCTGGACAGGGCTACGAGCAGTACTTC.

This clone was seen more than once but under ten times. The CDR3 nucleotides are TGTGCCAGTACCCCGTTAGACGGAAACACCATATATTTT. Translated: CASTPLDGNTIYF. V and J are TRBV19 and TRBJ1-3; D remains ambiguous. The CDR3 is made up of 13 amino acids. Looked up from germline, CDR1 is LNHDA and CDR2 is SQIVND (reference sequence). V lost 7 bases and J 4 bases, leaving 11 bases between the germline ends.

This chain links TRBV19 with TRBJ2-2; D possibly corresponds to TRBD2 (6 bases). Germline V gene lookup returns CDR1 LNHDA and CDR2 SQIVND (reference sequence). The CDR3 is 15 amino acids. V was clipped by 5 bases and J by 7 bases, with 17 bases between them. CDR3 DNA sequence: TGTGCCAGTAGTTGGACCGGGAGCGGATTCGGGGAGCTGTTTTTT. This codes for CASSWTGSGFGELFF. Full variable domain (outside the CDR3, taken from reference TRBV19 and TRBJ2-2): DGGITQSPKYLFRKEGQNVTLSCEQNLNHDAMYWYRQDPGQGLRLIYYSQIVNDFQKGDIAEGYSVSREKKESFPLTVTSAQKNPTAFYLCASSWTGSGFGELFFGEGSRLTVL.

V gene TRBV10-3 combines with J gene TRBJ1-1, with D unresolved. Trimming pared 4 bases from V and 3 bases from J, leaving 9 bases between. This CDR3 contains 13 residues. Germline assignment: CDR1 ENHRY and CDR2 SYGVKD. The CDR3 protein is CAISGFRDTEAFF. The DNA for the CDR3 is TGTGCCATCAGTGGATTCCGGGACACTGAAGCTTTCTTT.

The V gene is TRBV2, the J gene TRBJ2-7; D is unclear. The CDR3 spans 12 residues. The V end lost 4 bases, the J end lost 3 bases, and 7 bases lay between the germline ends. Germline V CDR1 and CDR2: SNHLY, FYNNEI. CDR3 sequence (DNA): TGTGCCAGCAGTGCGGAAAACTACGAGCAGTACTTC. Translated, it gives CASSAENYEQYF.